These 8 T cell receptor beta chains came from one sample sequenced in a study of regulatory T cells in long-lasting Graves disease. Library construction for TCR beta used iRepertoire HTBI primers and Arm-PCR of CDR3 regions. From the multiplex PCR reads, TCRdb called clonotypes with MiXCR, one entry per CDR3 protein. The table records roughly 400,000 distinct CDR3 sequences, roughly 17% of them present only once. The sample's time point: newly diagnosed GD, antithyroid drugs for less than 3 months. PBMC RNA served as the TCR library source. The data also belong to a second study, concerning T cells in Graves' hyperthyroidism and ophthalmopathy.

The specimen was peripheral blood mononuclear cells (PBMCs), collected at new diagnosis, from a patient treated with antithyroid drugs. The receptor set was obtained from a woman younger than 35 with Graves disease.

Concerning this clonotype itself: Because it lacks the conserved phenylalanine or tryptophan at the end, this CDR3 is likely a read error. The gene calls are TRBV28 and TRBJ2-7; 11 positions agree with TRBD2. The J segment lost 3 bases and the V segment lost 3 bases, leaving 10 bases of the junction unmatched. The CDR3 loop spans 17 amino acids. CDR1 and CDR2 (germline): MDHEN, SYDVKM. CDR3 amino acids: CASSFLPRLAGNYEQYL. In DNA form, the CDR3 reads TGTGCCAGCAGTTTTCTCCCAAGACTAGCGGGGAACTACGAGCAGTACCTC.

With regard to this clonotype: Possible read error: a much larger clone is one base away. As DNA, the CDR3 is TGTGCCATTAGTATAGATCACGGCAGAGACAATGAGCAGTTCTTC. This gives the protein CAISIDHGRDNEQFF. This rearrangement joins TRBV19 to TRBJ2-1; unclear D gene. The CDR3 is 15 residues long. Germline V gene lookup returns CDR1 LNHDA and CDR2 SQIVND (reference sequence).

The sample holds many counts of this clonotype. This chain uses TRBV5-1 with TRBJ1-1; D remains ambiguous. CDR1 is SGHRS, CDR2 YFSETQ, per germline. The CDR3 is made up of 15 amino acids. V was clipped by 0 bases and J by 0 bases, with 9 bases between them. The CDR3 sequence: CASSLVAAMNTEAFF. The CDR3 coding sequence is TGCGCCAGCAGCTTGGTAGCAGCCATGAACACTGAAGCTTTCTTT.

In its sample, this clonotype was seen many times. The chain joins TRBV3-1 to TRBJ2-5; the D is unclear. With 1 base removed from V and 2 bases from J, the gap between germline ends came to 8 bases. Germline CDR1 and CDR2: LGHDT and YNNKEL (reference sequence). The CDR3 runs to 14 residues. For the CDR3, the DNA is TGTGCCAGCAGCCAAGCGGCAGCTCAAGAGACCCAGTACTTC. It is translated as CASSQAAAQETQYF.

At least ten counts were recorded for this clonotype. The chain joins TRBV7-2 to TRBJ2-1; D may be TRBD2 (6 bases). The germline V gene encodes CDR1 SGHTA and CDR2 FQGNSA. Trimming took 5 bases from V and 1 from J, leaving 18 bases between them. The CDR3 is made up of 17 amino acids. CDR3 nucleotide sequence: TGTGCCAGCAGCCGGATTTTACTAGCTAGATCCTACAATGAGCAGTTCTTC. Translating it yields CASSRILLARSYNEQFF.

V and J are TRBV10-3 and TRBJ2-7; D is possibly TRBD2 (5 bases). The CDR3 runs 14 residues. The V and J ends lost 4 bases and 2 bases respectively, with 12 bases between them. Per the germline V gene, CDR1 is ENHRY and CDR2 is SYGVKD. As DNA, the CDR3 is TGTGCCATCAGTGGAAAAGCGGCAACCTACGAGCAGTACTTC. Protein: CAISGKAATYEQYF.

The V gene is TRBV5-1, the J gene TRBJ1-4; the D gene is possibly TRBD1 (5 bases). From germline, CDR1 is SGHRS and CDR2 YFSETQ. CDR3 length equals 17 residues. V was pared by 4 bases and J by 4 bases, with 20 bases between. CDR3 protein: CASSPGDYSPVNEKLFF. Written as DNA, the CDR3 is TGCGCCAGCAGCCCGGGGGATTATTCCCCAGTTAATGAAAAACTGTTTTTT.

In this sample, this clonotype turned up a few times. This chain uses TRBV7-2 with TRBJ2-2; 10 bases line up with TRBD2. J lost 4 bases, V lost 0 bases, and 8 bases had no gene match. Germline lookup yields CDR1 SGHTA and CDR2 FQGNSA. CDR3 length equals 18 residues. The CDR3 DNA reads as TGTGCCAGCAGCTTAGCGCTTAGCGGGAGGAGTAGCACCGGGGAGCTGTTTTTT. It translates to CASSLALSGRSSTGELFF.